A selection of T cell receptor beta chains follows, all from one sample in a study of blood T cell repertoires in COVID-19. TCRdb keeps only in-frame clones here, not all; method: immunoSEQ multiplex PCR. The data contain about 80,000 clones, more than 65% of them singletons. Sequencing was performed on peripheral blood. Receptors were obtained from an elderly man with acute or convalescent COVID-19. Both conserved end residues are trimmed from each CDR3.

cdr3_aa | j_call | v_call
ASSFGGGPSTDTQY | TRBJ2-3 | TRBV5-1
ASSYSGGEAF | TRBJ1-1 | TRBV6-5
ASKGESNYGYT | TRBJ1-2 | TRBV5-1
ASSSGGARETQY | TRBJ2-5 | TRBV2
ASSPGGGSNTGELF | TRBJ2-2 | TRBV7-8
ASSPQGYNSPLH | TRBJ1-6 | TRBV18
ASSLRTANQPQH | TRBJ1-5 | TRBV27
ASSLGYGLYEQY | TRBJ2-7 | TRBV5-5
AISATREQY | TRBJ2-7 | TRBV10-3
ASSLAQNTEAF | TRBJ1-1 | TRBV5-1
ASKDGVRNTEAF | TRBJ1-1 | TRBV6-5
ASSKSRGASGNTIY | TRBJ1-3 | TRBV21-1
ASSEAQGSNEQY | TRBJ2-7 | TRBV6-1
ASSRQGGTNEKLF | TRBJ1-4 | TRBV2
AWRTGGNEQF | TRBJ2-1 | TRBV30
ASSVVGPVETQY | TRBJ2-5 | TRBV9
ASSQVYSTDTQY | TRBJ2-3 | TRBV3-1/TRBV3-2
ATDRDISDTQY | TRBJ2-3 | TRBV2
ASTSLQQGTNSPLH | TRBJ1-6 | TRBV4-1
ASSQENTEAF | TRBJ1-1 | TRBV7-9
ASSQGLAGGQETQY | TRBJ2-5 | TRBV5-4
ASSLQGWNTEAF | TRBJ1-1 | TRBV3-1/TRBV3-2
ASSQEDSYSNQPQH | TRBJ1-5 | TRBV4-1
ASSPPGNTEAF | TRBJ1-1 | TRBV7-3
ASSFDQGGTGNTIY | TRBJ1-3 | TRBV7-8
ASSLAGEYYGYT | TRBJ1-2 | TRBV11-2
ASSSAWGQDDEAF | TRBJ1-1 | TRBV7-9
ASSLRRENGYT | TRBJ1-2 | TRBV12-3/TRBV12-4
ASSLIPTANTEAF | TRBJ1-1 | TRBV7-2